These T cell receptor beta chains were read from a single sample in a study of read filtering for tumor transcriptome and immune sequencing. TCRdb itself ran the reads through MiXCR, one entry per CDR3 protein. The data hold 62,000 or so distinct CDR3 sequences, with less than 25% observed a single time. Sequencing was carried out using a population of CD138-negative cells sorted from bone marrow. These TCRs come from a donor aged 40 or older with multiple myeloma. Both conserved end residues are part of each CDR3. Fields, in order: CDR3 DNA, CDR3 protein, D gene, V gene, CDR3 length, J gene, clone size. D genes are given only for firm matches. Only some rows state a clone size, as once, few, many or a class for expanded clones.

TGCGCCAGCAGTGAGCCAGGGATGAGCCCTGAGCAGTTCTTC,CASSEPGMSPEQFF,NA,TRBV10-1,14,TRBJ2-1,many
TGTGCCAGCAGCTTGACGGGGAGTTCAAATCAGCCCCAGCATTTT,CASSLTGSSNQPQHF,NA,TRBV5-5,15,TRBJ1-5,NA
TGTGCCAGCGGCGGGGCCCGGGGGGATACGCAGTATTTT,CASGGARGDTQYF,NA,TRBV28,13,TRBJ2-3,many
TGTGCCAGCAGCCAGCGAGGCAATGAGCAGTTCTTC,CASSQRGNEQFF,NA,TRBV11-3,12,TRBJ2-1,many
TGCGCCAGCAGCCATGGACAGGGGGCGACCGGGGAGCTGTTTTTT,CASSHGQGATGELFF,TRBD1,TRBV4-1,15,TRBJ2-2,few
TGCAGCGCTATCAGTGAATCCAGCTACGAGCAGTACTTC,CSAISESSYEQYF,NA,TRBV29-1,13,TRBJ2-7,many
TGTGCCAGCAGCTTGGCAGGGGACGAGACCCAGTACTTC,CASSLAGDETQYF,NA,TRBV7-3,13,TRBJ2-5,few
TGTGCCAGCAGTGCAAGACAGGGGTGGCATTCACCCCTCCACTTT,CASSARQGWHSPLHF,TRBD1,TRBV28,15,TRBJ1-6,many
TGCGCCAGCAGTGATGGGCACCCCAACACCATATATTTT,CASSDGHPNTIYF,NA,TRBV10-2,13,TRBJ1-3,few
TGTGCCAGCTCACGAGAAAGGAATTTGGGGCAGTATTTT,CASSRERNLGQYF,NA,TRBV18,13,TRBJ2-3,many
TGTGCCAGCAGCCCTAGGGTTCGGAACACTGAAGCTTTCTTT,CASSPRVRNTEAFF,NA,TRBV11-2,14,TRBJ1-1,many
TGCGCCAGCAGCCAAGATTTTCATACCACGGTTGGCGGGAACACCGGGGAGCTGTTTTTT,CASSQDFHTTVGGNTGELFF,NA,TRBV4-1,20,TRBJ2-2,few
TGTGCCAGCAGTTACTCGCGGGGATACGGGCAGTACTTC,CASSYSRGYGQYF,NA,TRBV6-5,13,TRBJ2-7,NA
TGCGCCAGCAGCTTGGGGTCGCTAGGGGTAAATGAGCAGTTCTTC,CASSLGSLGVNEQFF,NA,TRBV5-1,15,TRBJ2-1,many
TGTGCCAGCAGAAAGGGGACAGGGGGCACTCAGCCCCAGCATTTT,CASRKGTGGTQPQHF,TRBD1,TRBV12-3/TRBV12-4,15,TRBJ1-5,many
TGCGCCAGCAGCTTGGGTGGACAGGGAGGACTGAACACTGAAGCTTTCTTT,CASSLGGQGGLNTEAFF,TRBD1,TRBV5-1,17,TRBJ1-1,few
TGTGCCAGCAGCTTAGTACGGTGGAGAAATGAGCAGTTCTTC,CASSLVRWRNEQFF,NA,TRBV11-3,14,TRBJ2-1,many
TGTGCCATCAGTGAGTCGGACAGGGGGCGTGAAAAACTGTTTTTT,CAISESDRGREKLFF,TRBD1,TRBV10-3,15,TRBJ1-4,many
TGCGCCAGCAGCTTCACGACAGGGGGTAATGAGCAGCTCTTC,CASSFTTGGNEQLF,TRBD1,TRBV5-1,14,TRBJ2-1,NA
TGTGCCAGCAGCTTGAACGGGGGAGATACGCAGTATTTT,CASSLNGGDTQYF,NA,TRBV5-5,13,TRBJ2-3,few
TGTGCCAGCAGGACCCGTCAAGAGACCCAGTACTTC,CASRTRQETQYF,NA,TRBV28,12,TRBJ2-5,many
TGCAGCGTTGTAAAGGACAGGGGTTACACTGAAGCTTTCTTT,CSVVKDRGYTEAFF,TRBD1,TRBV29-1,14,TRBJ1-1,NA
TGTGCCAGCAGTTCATACGTCAATTCACCCCTCCACTTT,CASSSYVNSPLHF,NA,TRBV27,13,TRBJ1-6,many
TGTGCCAGCAGCTCAGCAGTGAACACTGAAGCTTTCTTT,CASSSAVNTEAFF,NA,TRBV11-3,13,TRBJ1-1,NA
TGTGCCACCTTGTTGGAAGGGCAGGGGATCAAGGAGCAGTTCTTC,CATLLEGQGIKEQFF,NA,TRBV10-3,15,TRBJ2-1,medium-sized
TGCGCCAGCAGCTTGGAGAGGGCGGGGGAGACCCAGTACTTC,CASSLERAGETQYF,NA,TRBV5-1,14,TRBJ2-5,many
TGTGCCAGCAGCTTCGCCGGGACTAGCGGGGTCGCAAAGACCCAGTACTTC,CASSFAGTSGVAKTQYF,TRBD2,TRBV11-2,17,TRBJ2-5,many
TGTGCCAGCAGCTACCGCCGGGACAGGGGGTTCGATGAGCAGTTCTTC,CASSYRRDRGFDEQFF,TRBD1,TRBV5-6,16,TRBJ2-1,once
TGCAGTGCTAGTTCCGCATCCTCCCTTCGGAATGAGCAGTTCTTC,CSASSASSLRNEQFF,NA,TRBV20-1,15,TRBJ2-1,many
TGCAGCGTTGAAGTGGCACAGGCTGAGCAGTTCTTC,CSVEVAQAEQFF,NA,TRBV29-1,12,TRBJ2-1,medium-sized
TGTGCCAGCAGCTCCCTTGCGGGACTAGCGGGCGCCAATGAGCAGTTCTTC,CASSSLAGLAGANEQFF,TRBD2,TRBV7-3,17,TRBJ2-1,many
TGTGCCAGCATAGGACTAGCTTCCTACAATGAGCAGTTCTTC,CASIGLASYNEQFF,TRBD2,TRBV25-1,14,TRBJ2-1,few
TGTGCCAGTAGTTGGGCCTCTGGGGGCACAGATACGCAGTATTTT,CASSWASGGTDTQYF,NA,TRBV19,15,TRBJ2-3,few
TGTGCCAGCAGCTACAAGACAGGGGGTTGGACCTCATGTGAAGCTTTCTTT,CASSYKTGGWTSCEAFF,TRBD1,TRBV28,17,TRBJ1-1,many
TGCAGTGCTAGAGACTCCGTGGGCAGCTACAATCAGCCCCAGCATTTT,CSARDSVGSYNQPQHF,NA,TRBV20-1,16,TRBJ1-5,NA
TGCGCCAGCACGCGGATCGAGAACACTGAAGCTTTCTTT,CASTRIENTEAFF,NA,TRBV5-1,13,TRBJ1-1,many
TGTGCCAGCAGGGCTAGCGGAACCTACGAGCAGTACTTC,CASRASGTYEQYF,TRBD2,TRBV6-5,13,TRBJ2-7,many
TGTGCCAGCAGCGACCGGGTCCGTGCTTTCTTT,CASSDRVRAFF,NA,TRBV3-1,11,TRBJ1-1,few
TGTGCCAGCAGACCTAGGGGTTCCGGAGGGACCCAGTACTTC,CASRPRGSGGTQYF,NA,TRBV12-3/TRBV12-4,14,TRBJ2-5,once
TGCAGTGCTACCGGGACAGGGGGCAATCAGCCCCAGCATTTT,CSATGTGGNQPQHF,TRBD1,TRBV20-1,14,TRBJ1-5,few
TGTGCCAGCAGCTTTGGCCTTTCGAGCGATGAGCAGTTCTTC,CASSFGLSSDEQFF,NA,TRBV7-2,14,TRBJ2-1,few
TGTGCCAGCAGCCCAGGCGGTAGCGGGAGGGCCCGGTTTCCAGATACGCAGTATTTT,CASSPGGSGRARFPDTQYF,TRBD2,TRBV3-1,19,TRBJ2-3,once
TGTGCCAGCAGTACCCCGGGACTAGCCCACAATGAGCAGTTCTTC,CASSTPGLAHNEQFF,TRBD2,TRBV6-6,15,TRBJ2-1,NA
TGTGCCAGTAGTACGGGAGGCACAGATACGCAGTATTTT,CASSTGGTDTQYF,NA,TRBV19,13,TRBJ2-3,many
TGTGCCAGCAGTCCCAGACAGGGGGCGTTTGAAAAACTGTTTTTT,CASSPRQGAFEKLFF,TRBD1,TRBV28,15,TRBJ1-4,many
TGTGCCAGCAGCTTAGCGTCAACGAAAGATCACGACGAGCAGTACTTC,CASSLASTKDHDEQYF,NA,TRBV7-9,16,TRBJ2-7,many
TGCGCCAGCAGCCAAACCGGACTAGCGGGAGTAGGGGTTACGCAGTATTTT,CASSQTGLAGVGVTQYF,TRBD2,TRBV4-1,17,TRBJ2-3,NA
TGCAGTGCCCTGGACGGCCTAAACACTGAAGCTTTCTTT,CSALDGLNTEAFF,NA,TRBV20-1,13,TRBJ1-1,few
TGTGCCAGCAGCTTAAATGGCGGGGGCACCTACGAGCAGTACTTC,CASSLNGGGTYEQYF,NA,TRBV11-2,15,TRBJ2-7,many
TGTGCCAGCAGACAGAATAGCAATCAGCCCCAGCATTTT,CASRQNSNQPQHF,NA,TRBV6-5,13,TRBJ1-5,few
TGTGCCAGCAGCTTAGTCCGGGACAGCCTCCACGAGCAGTACTTC,CASSLVRDSLHEQYF,TRBD1,TRBV7-9,15,TRBJ2-7,many
TGTGCCAGCAGCTTCCGGGCTAGCACAGATACGCAGTATTTT,CASSFRASTDTQYF,NA,TRBV7-8,14,TRBJ2-3,few
TGTGCCAGCAGCTGTCGGGAAGAGCCTGGCCACAATGAGCAGTTCTTC,CASSCREEPGHNEQFF,NA,TRBV6-6,16,TRBJ2-1,many
TGTGCCAGCAGTTCAGGACAGCCGGACTATGGCTACACCTTC,CASSSGQPDYGYTF,NA,TRBV28,14,TRBJ1-2,NA
TGTGCCAGCAGTGAAAGTGGTTACGAGCAGTACTTC,CASSESGYEQYF,NA,TRBV12-3/TRBV12-4,12,TRBJ2-7,few
TGCAGTGCTGGGAGCGGAGGGGGCGCTGGCACCGGGGAGCTGTTTTTT,CSAGSGGGAGTGELFF,NA,TRBV20-1,16,TRBJ2-2,many
TGTGCCAGTGCAGGTTACAATGAGCAGTTCTTC,CASAGYNEQFF,NA,TRBV7-9,11,TRBJ2-1,many
TGTGCCAGCTCACCACCGTTGGGGTCCTCTGGGGCCAACGTCCTGACTTTC,CASSPPLGSSGANVLTF,NA,TRBV18,17,TRBJ2-6,once
TGTGCCAGCAGCCAAGTTACAGGGTTGGATACGCAGTATTTT,CASSQVTGLDTQYF,NA,TRBV7-2,14,TRBJ2-3,many